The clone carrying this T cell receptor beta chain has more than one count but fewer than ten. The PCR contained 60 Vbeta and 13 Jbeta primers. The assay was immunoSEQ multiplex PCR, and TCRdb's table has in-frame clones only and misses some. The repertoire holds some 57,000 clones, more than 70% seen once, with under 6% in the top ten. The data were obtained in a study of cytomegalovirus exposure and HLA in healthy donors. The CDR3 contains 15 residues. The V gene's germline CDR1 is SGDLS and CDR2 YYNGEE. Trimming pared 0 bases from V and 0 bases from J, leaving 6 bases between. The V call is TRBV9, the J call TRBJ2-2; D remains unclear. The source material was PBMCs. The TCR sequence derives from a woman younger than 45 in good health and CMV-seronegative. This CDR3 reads CASSVAETNTGELFF. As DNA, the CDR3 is TGTGCCAGCAGCGTAGCGGAGACGAACACCGGGGAGCTGTTTTTT.